Only one count was recorded for the clone carrying this T cell receptor beta chain. Its antigen is undetermined. Looked up from germline, CDR1 is DFQATT and CDR2 is SNEGSKA (reference sequence). V was clipped by 7 bases and J by 4 bases, with 15 bases between them. CDR3 length equals 13 residues. The data were taken from a study of post-analysis software for immune sequencing data. Study findings and constraints: Multiple sclerosis patients had significantly lower normalized Chao1 diversity than controls. Relative to controls, patients had five TRBV segments at higher frequency, with TRBV5-6, TRBV5-1 and TRBV20-1 among these.

Built from TCR beta cDNA, the libraries had unique molecular identifiers in them. TCRdb ran MiXCR on the PCR reads and lists one entry per CDR3 protein. In the table there are approximately 460,000 distinct CDR3 sequences, approximately 45% of which are singletons. The sequence derives from a girl between 5 and 17 years old with multiple sclerosis. The source material was blood. The chain joins TRBV20-1 to TRBJ2-3; possibly TRBD2 for D (6 bases). CDR3 bases: TGCAGTGTCGTCGGGGGAGTGGCAGATACGCAGTATTTT. It specifies CSVVGGVADTQYF.